This T cell receptor beta chain was captured by sequencing in a study of cytomegalovirus exposure and HLA in healthy donors. With respect to this clone: Its antigen is unidentified.

The junction had 11 bases not matched to a gene; V was cut back by 3 bases and J by 5 bases. From germline, CDR1 is SGHRS and CDR2 YFSETQ. This CDR3 is built from 17 residues. Regarding the study as a whole: In a later analysis, at a false discovery rate of 0.05, 16,951 TCR beta sequences matched HLA alleles. In an earlier analysis, productive rearrangement rates for most beta V segments clustered near 87% or 30%. Among CMV-associated TCR beta chains, most appeared HLA-restricted in a later analysis. CMV antigen specificity of a few CMV-associated chains was confirmed in vitro.

PCR employed 60 Vbeta and 13 Jbeta primers. Sequencing was performed with immunoSEQ multiplex PCR; in TCRdb, only in-frame clones are kept and a portion is missing. In the table there are roughly 140,000 clones, approximately 80% of which are singletons. Sequenced: PBMCs. This TCR came from a woman aged 35 to 49 in good health and CMV-seropositive. The chain combines TRBV5-1 with TRBJ2-5; 12 nucleotides line up with TRBD1. In DNA, the CDR3 is TGCGCCAGCAGCTCATTCTACGGGACAGGGGGCCGGGAGACCCAGTACTTC. Protein: CASSSFYGTGGRETQYF.